This T cell receptor (beta chain) was sequenced during a study of blood T cell repertoires in COVID-19. For the study at large: Samples representing acute and convalescent COVID-19 were sourced from the United States, Italy and Spain. Sample material is recorded as cDNA or gDNA derived from T cells, B-cell-depleted T cells, or PBMCs.

Per the authors' pipeline: For nucleated cells, counts were estimated from reference gene primer amplification. Clones were read by immunoSEQ multiplex PCR, and TCRdb kept only the in-frame ones, dropping some. The DNA was the basis for D and trimming; V, J and clone size are from that table. The sample records about 80,000 clones, more than 70% being singletons. The source of this sequence is a man in his 70s with active or convalescent COVID-19. What was sequenced was peripheral blood.

The CDR3 is CASSEQVGNTEAFF. The CDR3, as DNA: TGTGCCAGCAGTGAACAGGTCGGGAACACTGAAGCTTTCTTT. J is TRBJ1-1 and V is TRBV28, with D possibly being TRBD1 (5 bases). The CDR3 totals 14 residues. With 5 bases removed from V and 1 base from J, the gap between germline ends came to 11 bases. Germline values: CDR1 MDHEN, CDR2 SYDVKM.